This T cell receptor (beta chain) was found in a study of T cell responses to AZD1222 COVID-19 vaccine. V was clipped by 0 bases and J by 2 bases, with 11 bases between them. CDR3 length equals 15 residues. CDR1 SGHRS and CDR2 YFSETQ come from the germline V gene. Clones were sequenced by immunoSEQ multiplex PCR, and TCRdb holds only the in-frame ones, with some missing. The table includes 120,000 to 150,000 clones, about 93% detected once. Sequenced here: peripheral blood, sampled on day 0 of MenACWY control vaccination. The chain carries TRBV5-1 and TRBJ1-2; D is unclear. The TCR was taken from an adult in good health. CDR3 nucleotide sequence: TGCGCCAGCAGCTTGGAGTATCTGGGGAACTATGGCTACACCTTC. It codes for CASSLEYLGNYGYTF. Looking up the rest from reference TRBV5-1 and TRBJ1-2 gives the full variable domain: KAGVTQTPRYLIKTRGQQVTLSCSPISGHRSVSWYQQTPGQGLQFLFEYFSETQRNKGNFPGRFSGRQFSNSRSEMNVSTLELGDSALYLCASSLEYLGNYGYTFGSGTRLTVV.